Listed here is a single TCR beta chain. It lacks a known antigen. Per-base qualities were not stored, and no clone one base away is much larger. For sequencing of the TCRbeta CDR3 region, genomic DNA was extracted from the sorted cells. The immunoSEQ Assay was used to sequence the TCRbeta CDR3 regions. Imported from immuneACCESS, the table was reduced by TCRdb to in-frame sequences with V and J called. These copies leave out some clones; in studies compared against another copy, an unresolved V gene accounts for under half, and the cause of the remainder is not known. The sample has about 78,000 clones on record, around 87% of them singletons. The ten biggest clones cover roughly 0.26% of the sample. This sample was included in a study of OX40 agonist ivuxolimab in advanced cancers. About the full investigation: Ivuxolimab was an agonistic, fully human IgG2 monoclonal antibody directed against OX40 (CD134), a costimulatory receptor. Intravenous ivuxolimab was administered to patients every 2 weeks at six dose levels: 0.01, 0.1, 0.3, 1.5, 3 and 10 mg/kg. Of the 50 to 55 patients in dose escalation, 19 had hepatocellular carcinoma, some 15 had melanoma, 9 had renal cell carcinoma and 9 had head and neck cancer. In the dose-escalation cohort, around four fifths of patients were male, and the mean age was approximately 64 years, with a range of roughly 23 to 85. Prior anti-PD-1, anti-PD-L1 or anti-CTLA-4 therapy was permitted, and checkpoint inhibitors had been received by 30% to 40% of dose-escalation patients. Partial responses occurred in three dose-escalation patients: two with cutaneous melanoma and one with hepatocellular carcinoma. The purpose of peripheral TCRbeta sequencing was to test whether ivuxolimab changed TCR sequence diversity and led to clonal T-cell expansion. The monotherapy dose-escalation portion (N of about 57 patients) of the phase I ivuxolimab trial is reported in the paper.

Patients with a history of autoimmune disease or receiving systemic immunosuppression were excluded from the trial. Peripheral blood for TCR sequencing was collected from all dose cohorts at baseline, on cycle 4 day 1, and on cycle 7 day 1. The samples were drawn from a first-in-human, open-label, multicenter phase I dose-escalation trial of ivuxolimab. Adults with locally advanced or metastatic head and neck squamous cell, hepatocellular, melanoma or renal cell carcinoma were enrolled in the trial. Before TCR sequencing, CD4+ T cells and CD8+ T cells were sorted from peripheral blood as separate populations. Findings and caveats that apply to the study as a whole: Clonal expansion of both CD4+ and CD8+ blood T cells was observed from baseline to week 6 at doses 0.1 to 3.0 mg/kg. Low levels of normalized T-cell clonal expansion were also shown by some nonresponding patients. Which antigens the clonally expanded peripheral T cells were specific for was not determined. In the 0.1-3.0 mg/kg groups, partial responders had among the lowest normalized peripheral clonal expansion, particularly in CD8+ T cells. After ivuxolimab, CD8+ T cells had more expanded clones than CD4+ T cells on average.

The CDR1 and CDR2 encoded by the germline V gene (reference sequence) are MNHEY and SMNVEV. At the junction V is shortened by 6 bases and J by 0 bases, with 8 bases in between. The CDR3 contains 13 residues, cysteine and phenylalanine counted. Solely the CDR3 DNA is kept, with 39 bases framed from the first base. The receptor was isolated from an adult with an advanced solid tumor such as melanoma, head and neck, liver or kidney cancer. Sample: CD4+ or CD8+ T cells sorted from blood, taken in a trial of the OX40 agonist ivuxolimab. The rearranged chain carries TRBV27 and TRBJ1-1, with the identity of the D gene unclear. The CDR3 is CASSRTMNTEAFF. The DNA sequence is as follows: TGTGCCAGCAGCAGAACCATGAACACTGAAGCTTTCTTT.